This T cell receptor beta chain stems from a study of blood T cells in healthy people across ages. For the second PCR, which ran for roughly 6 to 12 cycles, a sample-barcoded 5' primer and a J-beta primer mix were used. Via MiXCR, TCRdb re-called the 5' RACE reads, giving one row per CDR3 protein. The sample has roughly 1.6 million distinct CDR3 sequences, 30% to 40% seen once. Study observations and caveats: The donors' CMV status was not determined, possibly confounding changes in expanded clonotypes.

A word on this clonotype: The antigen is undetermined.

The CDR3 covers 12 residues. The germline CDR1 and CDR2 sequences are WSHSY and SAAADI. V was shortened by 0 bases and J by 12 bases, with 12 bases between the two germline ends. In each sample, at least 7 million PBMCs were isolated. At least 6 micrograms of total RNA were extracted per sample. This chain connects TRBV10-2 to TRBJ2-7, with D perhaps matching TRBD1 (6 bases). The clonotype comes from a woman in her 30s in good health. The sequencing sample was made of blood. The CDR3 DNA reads TGCGCCAGCAGTGAGTCGGAAGTAGGGGGGTACTTC. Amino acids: CASSESEVGGYF.